The sequence of this TCR beta chain was determined in a study of neurological immune-mediated disorders. The output of every sequencing run, over 170 million TCR-beta sequences, came from 15-18 subjects. TCRdb re-derived calls from the 5' RACE reads in MiXCR, one entry per CDR3 protein. The profile shows around 32,000 distinct CDR3 sequences, 9% to 13% of them singletons. This clonotype was detected many times. Antigen unknown. Study observations and caveats: No CDR3 amino acid sequences were shared by expanded clones across subjects, suggesting private repertoires in all groups. Whereas HTLV-1-associated myelopathy showed the most TCR clonal expansion, multiple sclerosis showed the least, with levels below those of healthy controls.

A blood bank in Maryland, USA, provided the volunteers who served as healthy controls. Sequenced input: PBMCs. The TCR comes from a woman aged 55-70 years in good health.

The CDR3 loop is CSARGDRDHEQYF. The CDR3 DNA reads TGCAGTGCTCGAGGAGACAGGGACCACGAGCAGTACTTC. The V call is TRBV20-1, the J call TRBJ2-7; 7 bases fit TRBD1. The V segment lost 5 bases and the J segment 5 bases; nucleotides outside the gene matches: 9. CDR1 and CDR2 (germline): DFQATT, SNEGSKA (reference sequence). CDR3 length: 13 residues.